This is a list of T cell receptor beta chains from one sample in a study of brain T cells in children with intractable seizures. Sequencing was performed with immunoSEQ multiplex PCR; in TCRdb, only in-frame clones are kept and a portion is missing. The repertoire holds hundreds of thousands of clones, with roughly 92% as singletons. Source: peripheral blood, taken around 5 months after surgery. The receptors originated from a boy under three years old with tuberous sclerosis and intractable seizures. CDR3s include the opening cysteine and the closing phenylalanine or tryptophan. D genes are given only for firm matches. Size values are once, few and many counts, or a class for expanded clones, and some rows have none.

.	TRBV27	TRBJ1-5	.	TGTGCCAGCAGACCGGGTATGGACAGCAATCAGCCCCAGCATTTT	CASRPGMDSNQPQHF
.	TRBV9	TRBJ2-1	.	TGTGCCAGCAGCGACCCCCCCTGGGATACCTACAATGAGCAGTTCTTC	CASSDPPWDTYNEQFF
.	TRBV7-3	TRBJ2-3	TRBD2	TGTGCCAGCACCCCCGGGGGGAAAAATACGCAGTATTTT	CASTPGGKNTQYF
few	TRBV12-3/TRBV12-4	TRBJ2-3	.	TGTGCCAGCAGTTACACAGATACGCAGTATTTT	CASSYTDTQYF
once	TRBV15	TRBJ2-1	.	TGTGCCACCAGCAACGGGGGTTGGAATGAGCAGTTCTTC	CATSNGGWNEQFF
.	TRBV9	TRBJ1-1	.	TGTGCCAGCAGCGTCTACGACCAGTTGAACACTGAAGCTTTCTTT	CASSVYDQLNTEAFF
.	TRBV5-6	TRBJ1-5	.	TGTGCCAGCAGCCCATCCTCCGTCGTTGGCAATCAGCCCCAGCATTTT	CASSPSSVVGNQPQHF
.	TRBV27	TRBJ2-1	.	TGTGCCAGCATGATGGGGGGACATGATGAGCAGTTCTTC	CASMMGGHDEQFF
.	TRBV6-6	TRBJ2-2	.	TGTGCCAGCAAGTTCGGGGGAAACACCGGGGAGCTGTTTTTT	CASKFGGNTGELFF
.	TRBV7-9	TRBJ2-1	TRBD2	TGTGCCAGCACACTACTAGCGGGAGGGCCTTGGTTCTTC	CASTLLAGGPWFF
.	TRBV11-2	TRBJ1-2	.	TGTGCCAGCAGCTCCCGAGAGGGAGGTGGCTACACCTTC	CASSSREGGGYTF
.	TRBV30	TRBJ1-4	.	TGTGCCTGGAGTGTCCTCCGTAGTCGGGACGAAAAACTGTTTTTT	CAWSVLRSRDEKLFF
.	TRBV5-1	TRBJ2-7	.	TGCGCCAGCAGAACAGGAGCGTCCGGAGCCTACGAGCAGTACTTC	CASRTGASGAYEQYF
once	TRBV3-1/TRBV3-2	TRBJ1-2	.	TGTGCCAGCGCGGTTCAGGGATTCGGTGGCTACACCTTC	CASAVQGFGGYTF
.	TRBV19	TRBJ1-5	.	TGTGCCAGTAGTATGGAGTACAATCAGCCCCAGCATTTT	CASSMEYNQPQHF
.	TRBV3-1/TRBV3-2	TRBJ2-7	.	TGTGCCAGCAGCCGTAGAGGCAACGAGCAGTACTTC	CASSRRGNEQYF
.	TRBV18	TRBJ2-1	.	TGTGCCAGCTCCCCTGACAGCTCCTACAATGAGCAGTTCTTC	CASSPDSSYNEQFF
.	TRBV19	TRBJ1-5	TRBD1	TGTGCCAGTAGTATAGATTTTACAGGGGGCCAAAGGTATACCCAGCCCCAGCATTTT	CASSIDFTGGQRYTQPQHF
.	TRBV19	TRBJ1-2	.	TGTGCCAGTAAAATGGGGGGGGCCAGAGGCTACACCTTC	CASKMGGARGYTF
.	TRBV3-1/TRBV3-2	TRBJ1-2	TRBD1	TGTGCCAGCAGCCTGGACAGGGCCTATGGCTACACCTTC	CASSLDRAYGYTF
.	TRBV25-1	TRBJ2-5	TRBD2	TGTGCCAGCAGCGCACTAGCGGGAGGGCGGGAAGAGACCCAGTACTTC	CASSALAGGREETQYF
.	TRBV18	TRBJ1-3	.	TGTGCCAGCTCACCACGAGTTCTGGGGCAGTCTGGAAACACCATATATTTT	CASSPRVLGQSGNTIYF
.	TRBV7-8	TRBJ1-3	TRBD1	TGTGCCAGCAGCTCCGACAGGGATATTTTAATCGGCACCATATATTTT	CASSSDRDILIGTIYF
.	TRBV7-2	TRBJ2-1	TRBD2	TGTGCCAGCAGCTTCCAGATAGCGGGAGGGGATGAGCAGTTCTTC	CASSFQIAGGDEQFF
once	TRBV7-9	TRBJ2-5	TRBD2	TGTGCCAGCAGCCCCGGGCGGACTAGCCCGGGCCAGACCCAGTACTTC	CASSPGRTSPGQTQYF
.	TRBV9	TRBJ1-3	TRBD1	TGTGCCAGCAGCCTGGGACAGGGGGTTGGAAACACCATATATTTT	CASSLGQGVGNTIYF
once	TRBV2	TRBJ2-4	TRBD2	TGTGCCAGCAGTGCGTCGATAGCGGGGGTAAAATTAGCCAAAAACATTCAGTACTTC	CASSASIAGVKLAKNIQYF
few	TRBV7-6	TRBJ1-5	.	TGTGCCAGCAGCTTATCCACGGGGTCCCGGCAGCATTTT	CASSLSTGSRQHF
.	TRBV7-9	TRBJ1-1	.	TGTGCCAGCAGCTTAATGGCGGTGAACACTGAAGCTTTCTTT	CASSLMAVNTEAFF
.	TRBV24-1	TRBJ1-4	TRBD1	TGTGCCACCAGTGATTGGCGGACAGGAGAAAAACTGTTTTTT	CATSDWRTGEKLFF
.	TRBV29-1	TRBJ2-5	TRBD1	TGCAGCGTTATCGAGCAGGGGGAAGAGACCCAGTACTTC	CSVIEQGEETQYF
.	TRBV7-9	TRBJ2-7	.	TGTGCCAGCAGTGGGGGGGCAGGAGGCTCCTACGAGCAGTACTTC	CASSGGAGGSYEQYF
.	TRBV5-8	TRBJ1-5	TRBD1	TGTGCCAGCAGACACAGGACAGGTCTCAATCAGCCCCAGCATTTT	CASRHRTGLNQPQHF
.	TRBV4-2	TRBJ2-1	TRBD2	TGTGCCAGCAGCCAAGTCCCAAAGGGAGCGGGAGGTTTCTACAATGAGCAGTTCTTC	CASSQVPKGAGGFYNEQFF
.	TRBV3-1/TRBV3-2	TRBJ2-3	TRBD1	TGTGCCAGCAGCCTCGAAACCTCATGGACAGGGGGACTTCCCCGGACAGCTACGCAGTATTTT	CASSLETSWTGGLPRTATQYF
.	TRBV24-1	TRBJ2-7	.	TGTGCCACCAGTGATTTGTTTTCGCTTTCCTACGAGCAGTACTTC	CATSDLFSLSYEQYF
.	TRBV27	TRBJ2-5	.	TGTGCCAGCGCCGTTAAACCAGTCCAAGAGACCCAGTACTTC	CASAVKPVQETQYF
.	TRBV19	TRBJ1-2	TRBD1	TGTGCCAGTAGCCACTTAGGGTGGACAGGGAATTTGTATGGCTACACCTTC	CASSHLGWTGNLYGYTF
.	TRBV2	TRBJ2-1	.	TGTGCCAGCAGTGATCCAACCAATGAGCAGTTCTTC	CASSDPTNEQFF
.	TRBV13	TRBJ1-2	TRBD1	TGTGCCAGCAGCTTAGCGAATCCAGAACAGGGGGAGGGCTACACCTTC	CASSLANPEQGEGYTF
.	TRBV2	TRBJ2-7	TRBD2	TGTGCCAGCAGGGAACTAGCGGGAGGAACCTACGAGCAGTACTTC	CASRELAGGTYEQYF
.	TRBV30	TRBJ1-1	.	TGTGCCTGGAGTCTCGGGCTGTACACTGAAGCTTTCTTT	CAWSLGLYTEAFF
.	TRBV7-2	TRBJ2-3	.	TGTGCCAGCAGCTTAGGCCTACCAAGCACAGATACGCAGTATTTT	CASSLGLPSTDTQYF
once	TRBV6-5	TRBJ1-6	.	TGTGCCAGCAGTTACAGTGGGGCCCGGGGGAATTCACCCCTCCACTTT	CASSYSGARGNSPLHF
.	TRBV5-6	TRBJ2-2	TRBD1	TGTGCCAGCAGCTTGCTTTCTGGGGACAGACTCACCGGGGAGCTGTTTTTT	CASSLLSGDRLTGELFF
.	TRBV6-5	TRBJ2-3	.	TGTGCCAGCAGTTACTCCTGGGGGGGGCACGATACGCAGTATTTT	CASSYSWGGHDTQYF
.	TRBV14	TRBJ2-6	.	TGTGCCAGCAGCCAAGAGGAAGGGTCCGGGGCCAACGTCCTGACTTTC	CASSQEEGSGANVLTF
.	TRBV19	TRBJ1-2	TRBD1	TGTGCCAGTAGTACGGACGACAGGGTCCTCTATGGCTACACCTTC	CASSTDDRVLYGYTF
once	TRBV7-9	TRBJ2-1	TRBD1	TGTGCCAGCAGCCCGGGACAGGGGTTCAATGAGCAGTTCTTC	CASSPGQGFNEQFF
.	TRBV5-1	TRBJ1-6	.	TGCGCCAGCAGCACCGTAGACAGGAGAAGTTCACCCCTCCACTTT	CASSTVDRRSSPLHF
.	TRBV15	TRBJ1-4	.	TGTGCCACCAGCAGAGATAGGGTAGGGTTGGGGGAAAAACTGTTTTTT	CATSRDRVGLGEKLFF
.	TRBV1	TRBJ1-1	.	TGCACCAGCAGCCACCCTATGTCGGACAGGGAGGACCCTGAAGCTTTCTTT	CTSSHPMSDREDPEAFF